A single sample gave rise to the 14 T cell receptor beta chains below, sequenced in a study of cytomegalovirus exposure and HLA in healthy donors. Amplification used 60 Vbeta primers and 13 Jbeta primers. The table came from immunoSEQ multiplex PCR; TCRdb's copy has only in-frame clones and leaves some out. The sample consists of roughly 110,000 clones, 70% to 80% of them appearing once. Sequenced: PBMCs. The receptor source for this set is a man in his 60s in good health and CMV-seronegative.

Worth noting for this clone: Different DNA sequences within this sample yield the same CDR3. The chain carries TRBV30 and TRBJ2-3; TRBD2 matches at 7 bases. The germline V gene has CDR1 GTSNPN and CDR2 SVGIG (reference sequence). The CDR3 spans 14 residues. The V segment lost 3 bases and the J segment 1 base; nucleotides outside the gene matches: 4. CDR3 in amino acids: CAWRLAGGTDTQYF. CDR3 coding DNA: TGTGCCTGGAGACTGGCGGGGGGCACAGATACGCAGTATTTT.

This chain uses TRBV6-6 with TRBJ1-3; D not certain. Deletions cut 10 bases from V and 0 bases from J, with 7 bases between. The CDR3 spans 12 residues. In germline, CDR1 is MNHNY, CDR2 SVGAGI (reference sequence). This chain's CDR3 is CANSPSGNTIYF. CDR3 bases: TGTGCCAACTCTCCCTCTGGAAACACCATATATTTT.

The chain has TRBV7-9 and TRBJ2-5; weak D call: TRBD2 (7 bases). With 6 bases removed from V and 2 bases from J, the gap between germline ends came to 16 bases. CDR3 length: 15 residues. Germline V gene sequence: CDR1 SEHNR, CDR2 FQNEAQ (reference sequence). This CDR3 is CASRLEGGNQETQYF. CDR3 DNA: TGTGCCAGCAGACTGGAGGGGGGGAATCAAGAGACCCAGTACTTC.

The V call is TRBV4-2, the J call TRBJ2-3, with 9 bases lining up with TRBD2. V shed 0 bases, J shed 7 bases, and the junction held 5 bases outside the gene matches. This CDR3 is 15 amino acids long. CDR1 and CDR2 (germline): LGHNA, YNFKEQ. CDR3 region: CASSQEAGGGNTQYF. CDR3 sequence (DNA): TGTGCCAGCAGCCAAGAAGCGGGGGGCGGGAATACGCAGTATTTT.

The CDR3 is CANRNGRDRGFLAFF. The CDR3 DNA follows: TGTGCCAACAGAAACGGCCGGGACAGGGGATTTTTGGCTTTCTTT. V is TRBV6-5 and J is TRBJ1-1; 10 bases map to TRBD1. CDR1 and CDR2 from the germline V gene are MNHEY and SVGAGI. The CDR3 spans 15 residues. The V gene end was trimmed by 10 bases and the J gene end by 11 bases; junction bases not matched to a gene: 19.

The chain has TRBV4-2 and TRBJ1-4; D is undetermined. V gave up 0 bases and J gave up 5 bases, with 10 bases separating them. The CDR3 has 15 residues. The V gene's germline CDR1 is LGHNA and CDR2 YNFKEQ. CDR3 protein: CASSQETKPNEKLFF. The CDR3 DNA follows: TGTGCCAGCAGCCAAGAAACAAAACCGAATGAAAAACTGTTTTTT.

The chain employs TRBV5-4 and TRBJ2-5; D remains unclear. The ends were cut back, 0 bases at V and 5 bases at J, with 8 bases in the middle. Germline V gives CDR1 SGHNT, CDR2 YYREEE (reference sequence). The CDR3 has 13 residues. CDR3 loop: CASSLERRETQYF. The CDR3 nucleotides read TGTGCCAGCAGCTTGGAGCGCCGTGAGACCCAGTACTTC.

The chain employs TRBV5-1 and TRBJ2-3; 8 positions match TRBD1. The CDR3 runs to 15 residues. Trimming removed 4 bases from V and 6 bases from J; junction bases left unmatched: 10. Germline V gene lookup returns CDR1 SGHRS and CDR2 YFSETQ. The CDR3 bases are TGCGCCAGCAGCAGAAGGACAGGGACTTTTGATACGCAGTATTTT. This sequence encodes CASSRRTGTFDTQYF.

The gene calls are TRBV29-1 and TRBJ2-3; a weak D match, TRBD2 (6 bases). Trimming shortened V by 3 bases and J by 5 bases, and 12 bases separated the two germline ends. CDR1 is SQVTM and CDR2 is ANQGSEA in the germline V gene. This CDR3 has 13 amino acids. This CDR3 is CSVDPGGVDTQYF. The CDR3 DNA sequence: TGCAGCGTTGATCCGGGCGGGGTAGATACGCAGTATTTT.

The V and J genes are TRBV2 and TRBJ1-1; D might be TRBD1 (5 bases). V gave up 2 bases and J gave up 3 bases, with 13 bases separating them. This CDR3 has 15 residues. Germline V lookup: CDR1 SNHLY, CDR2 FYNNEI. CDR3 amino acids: CASSEFAREDTEAFF. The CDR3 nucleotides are TGTGCCAGCAGTGAATTCGCCAGGGAGGACACTGAAGCTTTCTTT.

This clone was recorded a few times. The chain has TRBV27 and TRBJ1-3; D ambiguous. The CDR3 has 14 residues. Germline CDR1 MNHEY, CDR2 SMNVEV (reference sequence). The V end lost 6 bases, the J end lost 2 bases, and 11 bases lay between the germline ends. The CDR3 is CASSRRGTGNTIYF. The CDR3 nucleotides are TGTGCCAGCAGCCGTCGGGGAACTGGAAACACCATATATTTT.

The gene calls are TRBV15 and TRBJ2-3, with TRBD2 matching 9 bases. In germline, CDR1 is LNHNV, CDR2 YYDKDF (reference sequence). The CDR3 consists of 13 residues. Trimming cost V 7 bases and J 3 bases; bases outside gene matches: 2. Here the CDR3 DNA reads TGTGCCACCACGAGCGGGGGGACAGATACGCAGTATTTT. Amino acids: CATTSGGTDTQYF.

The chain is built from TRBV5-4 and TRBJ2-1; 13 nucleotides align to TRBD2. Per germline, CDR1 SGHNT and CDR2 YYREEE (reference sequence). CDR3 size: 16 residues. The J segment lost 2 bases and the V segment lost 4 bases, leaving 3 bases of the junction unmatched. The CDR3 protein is CASSRTSGGAYNEQFF. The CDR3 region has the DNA TGTGCCAGCAGCCGAACTAGCGGGGGGGCCTACAATGAGCAGTTCTTC. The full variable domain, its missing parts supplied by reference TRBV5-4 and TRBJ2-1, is ETGVTQSPTHLIKTRGQQVTLRCSSQSGHNTVSWYQQALGQGPQFIFQYYREEENGRGNFPPRFSGLQFPNYSSELNVNALELDDSALYLCASSRTSGGAYNEQFFGPGTRLTVL.

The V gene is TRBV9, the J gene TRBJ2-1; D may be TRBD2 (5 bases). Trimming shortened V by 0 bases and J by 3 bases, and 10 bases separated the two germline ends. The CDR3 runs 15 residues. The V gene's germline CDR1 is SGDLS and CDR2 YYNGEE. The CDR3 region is CASSVDGNSYNEQFF. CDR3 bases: TGTGCCAGCAGCGTAGACGGGAACAGCTACAATGAGCAGTTCTTC.